The 25 T cell receptor beta chains reported below all come from one sample, sequenced in a study of Ad26.COV2.S vaccination and SARS-CoV-2 variants. The table came from immunoSEQ multiplex PCR; TCRdb's copy has only in-frame clones and leaves some out. Of 400,000 to 500,000 clones in the sample, roughly 88% were seen once. Treatment given: approximately 18 received Ad26.COV2.S at low or high dose, single or two shots; a few received placebo; per-sample allocation not given. Samples came from day 63 after the first vaccine or placebo injection. This material consisted of peripheral blood, taken in a trial of Ad26.COV2.S vaccine versus placebo. These receptors originate from a person aged 18-65 years who received the Ad26.COV2.S COVID-19 vaccine or a placebo.

This clone was observed once. The J gene is TRBJ2-5, the V gene TRBV9, with TRBD2 matching 14 bases. This CDR3 has 15 amino acids. V was pared by 0 bases and J by 5 bases, with 0 bases of the junction left unmatched. Germline assignment: CDR1 SGDLS and CDR2 YYNGEE. The CDR3 spells CASSVGLAGGETQYF. CDR3 in DNA: TGTGCCAGCAGCGTAGGACTAGCGGGAGGGGAGACCCAGTACTTC.

This chain connects TRBV6-6 to TRBJ1-6; D gene uncertain. Germline V gives CDR1 MNHNY, CDR2 SVGAGI (reference sequence). Trimming took off 7 bases at V and 6 bases at J, with 13 bases between the two ends. There are 14 residues in the CDR3. CDR3 sequence (DNA): TGTGCCAGCATGACGCCTCCGGGTAATTCACCCCTCCACTTT. Protein: CASMTPPGNSPLHF.

The V gene is TRBV10-3, the J gene TRBJ2-7; 7 bases are a match to TRBD1. The length of the CDR3 is 17 residues. Germline loops: CDR1 ENHRY, CDR2 SYGVKD. V gave up 3 bases and J gave up 0 bases; unmatched junction bases: 11. The CDR3 nucleotides are TGTGCCATCAGTGACCCGAGGGGGCAGGCCCTCTCCTACGAGCAGTACTTC. Translation: CAISDPRGQALSYEQYF.

The rearrangement uses TRBV5-1 and TRBJ1-3; no clear D gene. Trimming shortened V by 2 bases and J by 5 bases, and 20 bases separated the two germline ends. The CDR3 totals 17 residues. The germline V gene has CDR1 SGHRS and CDR2 YFSETQ. CDR3 in amino acids: CASSLLENSAPRNTIYF. In DNA, the CDR3 is TGCGCCAGCAGCTTATTGGAAAACAGTGCCCCCCGAAACACCATATATTTT.

The chain combines TRBV7-2 with TRBJ2-1; D gene unclear. V was trimmed by 3 bases and J by 4 bases, leaving 13 bases between them. Per germline, CDR1 SGHTA and CDR2 FQGNSA. The CDR3 extends over 15 amino acids. CDR3 sequence (DNA): TGTGCCAGCAGCTTCGAAAAGCGTACGTACAATGAGCAGTTCTTC. As protein: CASSFEKRTYNEQFF. Complete variable domain (other parts from reference TRBV7-2 and TRBJ2-1): GAGVSQSPSNKVTEKGKDVELRCDPISGHTALYWYRQSLGQGLEFLIYFQGNSAPDKSGLPSDRFSAERTGGSVSTLTIQRTQQEDSAVYLCASSFEKRTYNEQFFGPGTRLTVL.

The chain carries TRBV7-2 and TRBJ2-7; D unclear. The CDR3 runs 13 residues. Germline assignment: CDR1 SGHTA and CDR2 FQGNSA. V was clipped by 1 base and J by 6 bases, with 10 bases between them. The CDR3 nucleotides are TGTGCCAGCAGCTTAGGTAGGGCCGGCGAGCAGTACTTC. Its protein is CASSLGRAGEQYF.

Of note for this clone: The same CDR3 is also encoded by other DNA sequences in this sample. The CDR3 region has the DNA TGTGCCAGCAGTTACGTCTCTTACAATGAGCAGTTCTTC. It yields the protein CASSYVSYNEQFF. The rearrangement uses TRBV6-2 or TRBV6-3 and TRBJ2-1; D unclear. With 2 bases removed from V and 4 bases from J, the gap between germline ends came to 6 bases. The CDR3 extends over 13 amino acids. Germline-derived CDR1 and CDR2 are MNHEY and SVGEGT.

This clone appeared a single time. This chain connects TRBV19 to TRBJ2-2; the D gene is possibly TRBD1 (5 bases). The CDR3 spans 16 residues. The ends were cut back, 4 bases at V and 0 bases at J, with 12 bases in the middle. The V gene's germline CDR1 is LNHDA and CDR2 SQIVND (reference sequence). The DNA of the CDR3 is TGTGCCAGTAGTAAGGGGTGGGCTTCGAACACCGGGGAGCTGTTTTTT. Its translation is CASSKGWASNTGELFF. Drawing the rest from reference TRBV19 and TRBJ2-2, the complete variable domain is DGGITQSPKYLFRKEGQNVTLSCEQNLNHDAMYWYRQDPGQGLRLIYYSQIVNDFQKGDIAEGYSVSREKKESFPLTVTSAQKNPTAFYLCASSKGWASNTGELFFGEGSRLTVL.

Here the CDR3 DNA reads TGTGCCTGGAGTGACGTGGGCCGGGGGGGCTACACCTTC. This gives the protein CAWSDVGRGGYTF. The rearrangement uses TRBV30 and TRBJ1-2; D perhaps matches TRBD1 (5 bases). V lost 1 base and J lost 8, with 14 bases in between. Germline lookup yields CDR1 GTSNPN and CDR2 SVGIG (reference sequence). This CDR3 is 13 amino acids long. Full variable domain (rest looked up from reference TRBV30 and TRBJ1-2): SQTIHQWPATLVQPVGSPLSLECTVEGTSNPNLYWYRQAAGRGLQLLFYSVGIGQISSEVPQNLSASRPQDRQFILSSKKLLLSDSGFYLCAWSDVGRGGYTFGSGTRLTVV.

The rearrangement uses TRBV30 and TRBJ1-5, with 7 nucleotides matching TRBD1. CDR3 length: 16 amino acids. The trim removed 7 bases at V and 6 bases at J, leaving 18 bases unmatched. Germline CDR1 is GTSNPN and CDR2 is SVGIG (reference sequence). Here the CDR3 DNA reads TGTGCCTCCGACGTGGGGGGAGGGGGCTTCGGTCAGCCCCAGCATTTT. It translates to CASDVGGGGFGQPQHF.

CDR3 region: CASSIGAGSTDTQYF. DNA for the CDR3: TGTGCCAGTAGTATAGGGGCAGGCAGCACAGATACGCAGTATTTT. This chain links TRBV19 with TRBJ2-3; D remains unclear. The germline V gene has CDR1 LNHDA and CDR2 SQIVND (reference sequence). With 1 base removed from V and 0 bases from J, the gap between germline ends came to 8 bases. The CDR3 contains 15 residues.

The chain has TRBV4-3 and TRBJ2-6; D is possibly TRBD1 (6 bases). This CDR3 spans 17 amino acids. Germline CDR1 and CDR2: LGHNA and YSLEER. V lost 3 bases, J lost 0 bases, and 12 bases lay in between. CDR3 in amino acids: CASSQVDSLSGANVLTF. In DNA form, the CDR3 reads TGCGCCAGCAGCCAGGTGGACAGTCTCTCTGGGGCCAACGTCCTGACTTTC.

The rearrangement joins TRBV7-9 to TRBJ2-1, with 7 bases fitting TRBD2. The CDR3 totals 15 residues. CDR1 is SEHNR and CDR2 is FQNEAQ in the germline V gene (reference sequence). V shed 2 bases, J shed 6 bases, and the junction held 7 bases outside the gene matches. CDR3 sequence: CASSLSSAGLNEQFF. DNA of the CDR3: TGTGCCAGCAGCTTATCTTCAGCGGGGCTCAATGAGCAGTTCTTC.

The genes are TRBV7-2 and TRBJ1-4, with D possibly matching TRBD1 (6 bases). The CDR3 consists of 16 residues. CDR1 and CDR2 from the germline V gene are SGHTA and FQGNSA. Trimming removed 5 bases at V and 3 bases at J, with 16 bases between. CDR3: CASSTYTGSSNEKLFF. CDR3 nucleotide sequence: TGTGCCAGCAGCACTTACACAGGGTCGTCTAATGAAAAACTGTTTTTT.

V usage is TRBV10-3 and J usage is TRBJ1-3; perhaps TRBD1 as D (5 bases). V lost 6 bases and J 0 bases, leaving 9 bases between the germline ends. This CDR3 region has 14 residues. In germline, CDR1 is ENHRY, CDR2 SYGVKD. This CDR3 reads CAISNRSSGNTIYF. The CDR3 nucleotides are TGTGCCATCAGCAACAGGAGCTCTGGAAACACCATATATTTT.

The chain has TRBV6-5 and TRBJ2-2; the D gene is possibly TRBD2 (5 bases). V was trimmed by 2 bases and J by 8 bases, leaving 9 bases between them. The CDR3 length is 13 residues. Germline V gene sequence: CDR1 MNHEY, CDR2 SVGAGI. In DNA form, the CDR3 reads TGTGCCAGCAGTTACGCGGGTGGGGGGGAGCTGTTTTTT. As protein: CASSYAGGGELFF.

The rearrangement links TRBV6-2 or TRBV6-3 to TRBJ1-4, with 8 bases that match TRBD1. The CDR3 runs to 17 residues. Germline CDR1 reads MNHEY; CDR2 reads SVGEGT. With 5 bases clipped from V and 0 bases from J, the junction kept 8 bases outside the gene matches. The chain's CDR3 is CASSGPGTGATNEKLFF. Here the CDR3 DNA reads TGTGCCAGCAGTGGGCCCGGGACAGGCGCAACTAATGAAAAACTGTTTTTT.

The rearrangement uses TRBV6-5 and TRBJ1-2, with TRBD1 identical over 8 bases. V shed 0 bases and J 8 bases; nucleotides not matched to a gene: 8. Germline-derived CDR1 and CDR2 are MNHEY and SVGAGI. CDR3 size: 15 residues. The CDR3 region is CASSYSGQGSVGYTF. The CDR3 region has the DNA TGTGCCAGCAGTTACTCTGGACAGGGATCCGTCGGCTACACCTTC.

The V gene is TRBV27, the J gene TRBJ2-2; D gene unclear. The CDR3 spans 13 residues. Between the trimmed V and J ends, which lost 2 bases and 7 bases, there was a span of 8 bases. Germline V CDR1 and CDR2: MNHEY, SMNVEV (reference sequence). CDR3 region: CASSLGSGGELFF. The CDR3, as DNA: TGTGCCAGCAGTTTAGGATCGGGCGGGGAGCTGTTTTTT.

The J gene is TRBJ2-5, the V gene TRBV24-1; D not resolved. This CDR3 spans 13 amino acids. The V and J ends lost 6 bases and 2 bases respectively, with 9 bases between them. Germline CDR1 is KGHDR and CDR2 is SFDVKD. For the CDR3, the DNA is TGTGCCACCAGTCTTGATCGTCAAGAGACCCAGTACTTC. The encoded protein is CATSLDRQETQYF.

V gene TRBV6-2 or TRBV6-3 combines with J gene TRBJ2-5; D is possibly TRBD2 (5 bases). The germline gives CDR1 MNHEY, CDR2 SVGEGT. Trimming took off 5 bases at V and 2 bases at J, with 18 bases between the two ends. This CDR3 has 16 amino acids. The CDR3 nucleotides read TGTGCCAGCAGTAAACCCCCTCGGACTCGTCAAGAGACCCAGTACTTC. This sequence encodes CASSKPPRTRQETQYF.

The chain links TRBV5-1 to TRBJ2-5; no clear D. CDR3 length: 13 residues. Germline CDR1 reads SGHRS; CDR2 reads YFSETQ. V gave up 0 bases and J gave up 3 bases, with 6 bases separating them. The CDR3 here is CASSLGMEETQYF. CDR3 DNA sequence: TGCGCCAGCAGCTTGGGCATGGAAGAGACCCAGTACTTC.

The chain carries TRBV4-1 and TRBJ2-1; D unresolved. The germline CDR1 and CDR2 sequences are MGHRA and YSYEKL. The CDR3 is 14 amino acids. Trimming left V 2 bases short and J 5 bases short, with 10 bases between. The CDR3 region has the DNA TGCGCCAGCAGCCAATCCCCCCCGGACAATGAGCAGTTCTTC. Protein: CASSQSPPDNEQFF.

This clone was found once. The genes are TRBV9 and TRBJ2-7; 11 bases are a match to TRBD1. CDR3 length: 16 amino acids. Germline trimming cut 3 bases from V and 3 bases from J; bases unmatched to any gene: 8. Per the germline V gene, CDR1 is SGDLS and CDR2 is YYNGEE. For the CDR3, the DNA is TGTGCCAGCAGCGCAGGCCGCGGGACAGGGGGCTACGAGCAGTACTTC. Its translation: CASSAGRGTGGYEQYF.

J is TRBJ1-2 and V is TRBV29-1; D uncertain. CDR3 length: 13 amino acids. The V end was cut by 4 bases, the J end by 4 bases, with 13 bases between. Germline CDR1 and CDR2: SQVTM and ANQGSEA. CDR3 protein: CSVVSTMGYGYTF. The CDR3, as DNA: TGCAGCGTTGTCAGTACAATGGGCTATGGCTACACCTTC.